This T cell receptor beta chain derives from a study of CD8 T cells in ankylosing spondylitis. Study conclusions and caveats: Disease-linked clones bore a CD8+ phenotype, appearing relatively rarely in peripheral blood. Disease-associated clones were reportedly significantly overrepresented in matched ankylosing spondylitis synovial fluid. What appeared characteristic of ankylosing spondylitis blood was a TCR beta motif of several highly homologous variants.

Trimming pared 4 bases from V and 8 bases from J, leaving 8 bases between. Germline V gene sequence: CDR1 DFQATT, CDR2 SNEGSKA (reference sequence). The CDR3 is made up of 11 amino acids. Each TCR beta library was made by quantitative 5'-RACE that incorporated molecular barcodes. TCRdb processed the 5' RACE reads anew with MiXCR; each CDR3 protein has one entry. The table shows some 26,000 distinct CDR3 sequences, with about a sixth occurring only once. This clonotype turned up a few times. Its target is unknown. Sequenced: blood. This receptor was identified in a male donor with ankylosing spondylitis or in good health (not recorded which). The chain combines TRBV20-1 with TRBJ1-4; no firm D call. CDR3 DNA sequence: TGCAGTGCTATTCAACGCGAAAAACTGTTTTTT. Translating it yields CSAIQREKLFF.